This T cell receptor beta chain came from a study of blood T cell repertoires in COVID-19. On the study more broadly: The samples span acute and convalescent COVID-19 from the United States, Italy and Spain.

In its sample, this clone was seen a few times. Here immunoSEQ multiplex PCR was the method, and the copy in TCRdb shows in-frame clones only, minus some. This repertoire shows around 310,000 clones, almost 90% found once; its top ten account for around 0.96%. Trimming pared 0 bases from V and 0 bases from J, leaving 12 bases between. Per the germline V gene, CDR1 is MNHEY and CDR2 is SVGAGI. This CDR3 has 16 amino acids. The sample consisted of peripheral blood. This clonotype originated in a woman between 40 and 55 years old with COVID-19, enrolled during active disease. J is TRBJ2-7 and V is TRBV6-5; D unclear. The CDR3 loop reads CASSYSSWRRSYEQYF. Here the CDR3 DNA reads TGTGCCAGCAGTTACTCGAGTTGGCGGCGCTCCTACGAGCAGTACTTC.